A single sample gave rise to the 22 T cell receptor beta chains below, sequenced in a study of T cell responses to AZD1222 COVID-19 vaccine. Assay: immunoSEQ multiplex PCR; the TCRdb copy retains only in-frame clones and omits some. This repertoire shows roughly 150,000 clones, over 85% found once; its top ten account for 4.5% to 5.5%. The input for sequencing was peripheral blood, taken on day 0 of AZD1222 vaccination. These TCRs come from an adult in good health.

The chain couples TRBV7-8 to TRBJ2-3, with 10 positions matching TRBD2. There are 16 residues in the CDR3. The ends lost 5 bases at V and 0 bases at J; junction bases unmatched: 5. In germline, CDR1 is SGHVS, CDR2 FQNEAQ. The CDR3 DNA reads TGTGCCAGCAGCCAGCTAGCGGGAGCTAGCACAGATACGCAGTATTTT. Encoded protein: CASSQLAGASTDTQYF.

The rearrangement uses TRBV5-6 and TRBJ2-2, with D possibly matching TRBD2 (5 bases). The CDR3 sequence is 15 residues long. Trimming pared 4 bases from V and 3 bases from J, leaving 13 bases between. The germline V gene has CDR1 SGHDT and CDR2 YYEEEE. The CDR3 bases are TGTGCCAGCAGCCTCGGACGGACTTACACCGGGGAGCTGTTTTTT. This gives the protein CASSLGRTYTGELFF. Drawing the rest from reference TRBV5-6 and TRBJ2-2, the complete variable domain is DAGVTQSPTHLIKTRGQQVTLRCSPKSGHDTVSWYQQALGQGPQFIFQYYEEEERQRGNFPDRFSGHQFPNYSSELNVNALLLGDSALYLCASSLGRTYTGELFFGEGSRLTVL.

This clone appeared once. This sequence joins TRBV13 and TRBJ1-2; D possibly corresponds to TRBD1 (5 bases). This CDR3 is built from 14 residues. V was shortened by 5 bases and J by 2 bases, with 12 bases between the two germline ends. Germline V gene data show CDR1 as PRHDT and CDR2 as FYEKMQ (reference sequence). The CDR3 here is CASSTGRSNYGYTF. The CDR3, as DNA: TGTGCCAGCAGCACGGGACGGTCAAACTATGGCTACACCTTC.

This clone was recorded only once. The chain employs TRBV5-4 and TRBJ1-1; D unclear. This CDR3 region has 14 residues. Germline CDR1 reads SGHNT; CDR2 reads YYREEE (reference sequence). V lost 3 bases, J lost 5 bases, and 14 bases lay in between. The CDR3 coding sequence is TGTGCCAGCAGCTCCCAAGGGTCGTGGACTGAAGCTTTCTTT. It codes for CASSSQGSWTEAFF.

The chain couples TRBV6-5 to TRBJ2-7, with 9 bases lining up with TRBD1. Trimming cost V 2 bases and J 2 bases; bases outside gene matches: 1. The length of the CDR3 is 14 residues. The germline gives CDR1 MNHEY, CDR2 SVGAGI. The CDR3 reads CASSYGTGPYEQYF. The CDR3 bases are TGTGCCAGCAGTTACGGGACAGGGCCCTACGAGCAGTACTTC.

This chain links TRBV20-1 with TRBJ2-1; D remains unclear. This CDR3 is built from 12 residues. CDR1 DFQATT and CDR2 SNEGSKA come from the germline V gene (reference sequence). V shed 3 bases and J shed 4 bases, with 7 bases lying between them. The DNA for the CDR3 is TGCAGTGCTAGTAGCTCATACAATGAGCAGTTCTTC. It codes for CSASSSYNEQFF.

The chain has TRBV5-4 and TRBJ1-6; D is undetermined. CDR1 is SGHNT and CDR2 is YYREEE in the germline V gene (reference sequence). The CDR3 length is 12 residues. V lost 0 bases, J lost 8 bases, and 3 bases lay in between. In nucleotides, the CDR3 is TGTGCCAGCAGCTTGGATTATTCACCCCTCCACTTT. It translates to CASSLDYSPLHF.

The table lists this clone with a count of one. The chain is built from TRBV5-1 and TRBJ1-6; D may be TRBD1 (6 bases). Trimming cost V 2 bases and J 0 bases, with 12 bases left between them. This CDR3 is 17 amino acids long. CDR1 SGHRS and CDR2 YFSETQ come from the germline V gene. Here the CDR3 DNA reads TGCGCCAGCAGCTTAATGACAGGAGGCTCCTATAATTCACCCCTCCACTTT. This encodes CASSLMTGGSYNSPLHF.

The V gene is TRBV24-1, the J gene TRBJ2-1, with 9 bases fitting TRBD1. CDR1 KGHDR and CDR2 SFDVKD come from the germline V gene. J lost 6 bases, V lost 0 bases, and 2 bases had no gene match. The CDR3 is 15 amino acids. The CDR3 spells CATSDLSDRGNEQFF. The CDR3 DNA follows: TGTGCCACCAGTGATTTGTCGGACAGGGGCAATGAGCAGTTCTTC.

The V and J genes are TRBV5-4 and TRBJ2-5; 8 nucleotides line up with TRBD2. CDR3 length: 14 residues. Unmatched junction bases numbered 4, after V lost 4 bases and J lost 2 bases. In germline, CDR1 is SGHNT, CDR2 YYREEE (reference sequence). The CDR3 DNA reads TGTGCCAGCAGCGTGCGGGGGGTGCAAGAGACCCAGTACTTC. It encodes CASSVRGVQETQYF.

The CDR3 reads CASSLASGVNGYTF. The CDR3 bases are TGTGCCAGCAGCTTGGCCTCGGGGGTCAATGGCTACACCTTC. The chain joins TRBV5-4 to TRBJ1-2; the D gene is possibly TRBD1 (5 bases). The CDR3 runs 14 residues. Trimming took off 0 bases at V and 6 bases at J, with 12 bases between the two ends. Germline V gives CDR1 SGHNT, CDR2 YYREEE (reference sequence).

The count of this clone is one. At one end, the junction sequence differs from germline, possibly due to a read error. The V call is TRBV6-1, the J call TRBJ1-2, with a weak D call TRBD1 (6 bases). The CDR3 is made up of 11 amino acids. Germline lookup yields CDR1 MNHNS and CDR2 SASEGT. Written as DNA, the CDR3 is TGTGCCAGCAGTGAGGGGGCAGCAGACTTCTTC. This codes for CASSEGAADFF.

The J gene is TRBJ2-1, the V gene TRBV28; the D gene could be TRBD1 or TRBD2 (6 bases each). Trimming removed 1 base at V and 9 bases at J, with 13 bases between. The CDR3 consists of 14 residues. CDR1 MDHEN and CDR2 SYDVKM come from the germline V gene. The CDR3 reads CASSLFGGRLEQFF. The CDR3 nucleotides are TGTGCCAGCAGTTTATTTGGGGGGCGACTTGAGCAGTTCTTC.

The V gene is TRBV15, the J gene TRBJ1-6; no reliable D call. Germline-derived CDR1 and CDR2 are LNHNV and YYDKDF (reference sequence). V dropped 0 bases and J dropped 8 bases, with 5 bases sitting between them. This CDR3 is 13 amino acids long. The CDR3 loop is CATSREGDSPLHF. CDR3 sequence (DNA): TGTGCCACCAGCAGAGAGGGTGATTCACCCCTCCACTTT.

The chain links TRBV18 to TRBJ1-4; D call uncertain. V was shortened by 3 bases and J by 4 bases, with 6 bases between the two germline ends. The CDR3 sequence is 13 residues long. The germline V gene encodes CDR1 KGHSH and CDR2 LQKENI. Written as DNA, the CDR3 is TGTGCCAGCTCACCGGTGGGTAATGAAAAACTGTTTTTT. It codes for CASSPVGNEKLFF.

The chain is built from TRBV4-1 and TRBJ2-7, with 10 bases that match TRBD2. The CDR3 has 16 amino acids. After removal of 2 bases from V and 2 bases from J, the junction contained 6 bases not matched to a gene. Germline CDR1 is MGHRA and CDR2 is YSYEKL. The CDR3 nucleotides read TGCGCCAGCAGCCAAACTTTAGCGGGGGGTGCCTACGAGCAGTACTTC. This gives the protein CASSQTLAGGAYEQYF.

J is TRBJ2-5 and V is TRBV6-1; D not resolved. This CDR3 spans 11 amino acids. The germline V and J ends were trimmed by 3 bases and 5 bases, with 4 bases remaining between them. In germline, CDR1 is MNHNS, CDR2 SASEGT. The chain's CDR3 is CASSDAETQYF. CDR3 nucleotide sequence: TGTGCCAGCAGTGACGCCGAGACCCAGTACTTC.

The J gene is TRBJ1-3, the V gene TRBV19, with unresolved D. V was pared by 6 bases and J by 0 bases, with 12 bases between. Germline CDR1 LNHDA, CDR2 SQIVND (reference sequence). The length of the CDR3 is 15 residues. CDR3 region: CASRDLRVSGNTIYF. Here the CDR3 DNA reads TGTGCCAGTAGGGACTTAAGGGTCTCTGGAAACACCATATATTTT.

The chain has TRBV2 and TRBJ2-3; TRBD2 matches at 8 bases. The CDR3 extends over 15 amino acids. Germline V lookup: CDR1 SNHLY, CDR2 FYNNEI. V dropped 2 bases and J dropped 4; count of bases not matched to a gene: 5. DNA for the CDR3: TGTGCCAGCAGTGAATCGGCGGGAGGCTCAGATACGCAGTATTTT. It codes for CASSESAGGSDTQYF.

This sequence joins TRBV28 and TRBJ2-1; D unresolved. There are 15 residues in the CDR3. Germline CDR1 MDHEN, CDR2 SYDVKM. Trimming cost V 6 bases and J 0 bases, with 12 bases left between them. CDR3 nucleotides: TGTGCCAGCAGCCCTCTACCAGGCTCCTACAATGAGCAGTTCTTC. This gives the protein CASSPLPGSYNEQFF.

The rearrangement links TRBV20-1 to TRBJ2-7; D is unclear. Germline assignment: CDR1 DFQATT and CDR2 SNEGSKA (reference sequence). V shed 3 bases and J shed 4 bases, with 16 bases lying between them. The CDR3 contains 14 residues. CDR3 amino acids: CSASKVVSNYEQYF. The CDR3 DNA follows: TGCAGTGCTAGTAAGGTGGTATCAAATTACGAGCAGTACTTC.

The genes are TRBV30 and TRBJ1-2; the match to TRBD1 covers 7 bases. V was pared by 0 bases and J by 7 bases, with 5 bases of the junction left unmatched. This CDR3 comprises 13 residues. Germline V lookup: CDR1 GTSNPN, CDR2 SVGIG (reference sequence). The CDR3 nucleotides are TGTGCCTGGAGTGTACAACAGGGGTTTGGCTACACCTTC. Translation gives CAWSVQQGFGYTF.